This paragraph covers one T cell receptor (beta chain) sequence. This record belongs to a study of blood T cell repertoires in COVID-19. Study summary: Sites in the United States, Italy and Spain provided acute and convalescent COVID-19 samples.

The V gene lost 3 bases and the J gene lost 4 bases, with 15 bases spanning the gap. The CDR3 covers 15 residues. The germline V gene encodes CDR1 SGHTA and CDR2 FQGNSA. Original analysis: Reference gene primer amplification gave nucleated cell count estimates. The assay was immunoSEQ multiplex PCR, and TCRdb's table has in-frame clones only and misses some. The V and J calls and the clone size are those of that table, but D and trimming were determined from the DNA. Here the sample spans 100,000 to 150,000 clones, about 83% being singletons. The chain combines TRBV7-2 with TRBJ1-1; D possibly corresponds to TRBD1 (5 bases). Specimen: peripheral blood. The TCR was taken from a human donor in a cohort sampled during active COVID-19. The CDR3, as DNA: TGTGCCAGCAGCTTTATTTCGACAGTTAGCACTGAAGCTTTCTTT. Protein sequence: CASSFISTVSTEAFF.